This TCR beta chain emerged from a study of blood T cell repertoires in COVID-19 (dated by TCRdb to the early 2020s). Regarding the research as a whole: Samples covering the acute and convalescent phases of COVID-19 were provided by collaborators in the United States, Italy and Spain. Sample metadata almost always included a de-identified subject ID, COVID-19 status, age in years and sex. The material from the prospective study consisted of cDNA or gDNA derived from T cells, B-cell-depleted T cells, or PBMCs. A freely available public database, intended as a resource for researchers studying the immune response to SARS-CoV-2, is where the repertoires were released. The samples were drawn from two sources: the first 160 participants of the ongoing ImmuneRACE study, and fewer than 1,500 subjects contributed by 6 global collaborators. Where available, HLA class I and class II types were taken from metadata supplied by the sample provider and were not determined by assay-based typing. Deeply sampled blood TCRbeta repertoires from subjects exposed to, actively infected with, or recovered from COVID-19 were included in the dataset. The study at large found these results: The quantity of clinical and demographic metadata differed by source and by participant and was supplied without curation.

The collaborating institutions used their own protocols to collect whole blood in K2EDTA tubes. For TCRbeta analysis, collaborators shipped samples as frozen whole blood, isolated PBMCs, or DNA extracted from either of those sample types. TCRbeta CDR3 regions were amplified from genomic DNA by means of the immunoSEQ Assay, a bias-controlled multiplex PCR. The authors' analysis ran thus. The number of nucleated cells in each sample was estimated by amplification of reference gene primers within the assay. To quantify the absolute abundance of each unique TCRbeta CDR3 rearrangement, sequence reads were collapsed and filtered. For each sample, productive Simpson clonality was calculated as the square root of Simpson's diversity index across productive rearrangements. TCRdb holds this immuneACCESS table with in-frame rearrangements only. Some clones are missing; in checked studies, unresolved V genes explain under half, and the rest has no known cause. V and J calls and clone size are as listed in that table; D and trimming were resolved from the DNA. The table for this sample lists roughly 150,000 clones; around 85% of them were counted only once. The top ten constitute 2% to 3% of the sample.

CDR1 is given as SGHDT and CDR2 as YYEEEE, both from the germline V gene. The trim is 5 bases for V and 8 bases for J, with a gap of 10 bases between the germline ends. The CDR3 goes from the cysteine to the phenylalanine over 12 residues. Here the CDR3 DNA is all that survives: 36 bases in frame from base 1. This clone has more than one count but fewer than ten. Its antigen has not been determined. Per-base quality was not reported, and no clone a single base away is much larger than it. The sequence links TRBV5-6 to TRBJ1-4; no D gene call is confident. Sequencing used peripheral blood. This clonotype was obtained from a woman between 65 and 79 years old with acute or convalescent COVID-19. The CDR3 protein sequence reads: CASSFRREKLFF. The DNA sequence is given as TGTGCCAGCAGTTTCAGGAGGGAAAAACTGTTTTTT.